Below, one T cell receptor (beta chain) is given with its context. Its antigen specificity is not known. No per-base quality is available; no much larger clone lies one base away. Library preparation was by the immunoSEQ multiplex PCR assay. TCRdb took over this immuneACCESS table, retaining in-frame rearrangements with V and J assigned. Such tables are incomplete; in checked studies, under half of the missing clones stem from an unresolved V gene, and the remainder is unexplained. This sample is represented by about 110,000 clones; around four fifths of them were singletons. The ten largest make up roughly 6.5% of the sample. V is clipped by 5 bases and J by 5 bases, and the sequence between their germline boundaries is 16 bases long. The CDR3 numbers 14 residues from cysteine through phenylalanine. Only the CDR3 region is kept as DNA, spanning 42 bases read in frame from base 1. Via the germline V gene, CDR1 is SGHRS and CDR2 YFSETQ.

This sample was taken from a study of control samples from healthy donors and cancer patients (TCRdb year 2020). The source material was blood. The rearrangement joined TRBV5-1 to TRBJ1-2, and possibly TRBD1, on 5 matching bases. The clonotype was recovered from a man aged 18 to 29 in good health. The DNA reads as follows: TGCGCCAGCAGTTCACCCGGGGCGCGGTATGGCTACACCTTC. This is translated as CASSSPGARYGYTF.